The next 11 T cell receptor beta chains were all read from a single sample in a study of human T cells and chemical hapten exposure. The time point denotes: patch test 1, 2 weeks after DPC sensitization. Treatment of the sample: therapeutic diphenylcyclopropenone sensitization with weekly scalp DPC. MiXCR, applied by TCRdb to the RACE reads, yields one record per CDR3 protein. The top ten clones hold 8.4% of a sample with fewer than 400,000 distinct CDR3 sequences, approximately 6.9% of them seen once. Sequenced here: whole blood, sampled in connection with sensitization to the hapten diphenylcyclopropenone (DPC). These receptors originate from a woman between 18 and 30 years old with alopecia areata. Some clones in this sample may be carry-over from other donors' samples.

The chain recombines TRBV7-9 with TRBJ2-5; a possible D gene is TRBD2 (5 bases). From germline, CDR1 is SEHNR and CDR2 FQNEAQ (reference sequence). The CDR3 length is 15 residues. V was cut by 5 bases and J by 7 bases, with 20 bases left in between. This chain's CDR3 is CASSTSGGDRGTQYF. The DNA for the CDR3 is TGTGCCAGCAGCACAAGCGGCGGCGACCGGGGGACCCAGTACTTC.

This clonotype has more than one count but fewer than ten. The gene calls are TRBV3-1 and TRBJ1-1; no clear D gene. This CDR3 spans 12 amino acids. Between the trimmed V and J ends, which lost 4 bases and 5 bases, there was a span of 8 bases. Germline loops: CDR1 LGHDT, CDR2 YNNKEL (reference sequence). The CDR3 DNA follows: TGTGCCAGCAGCCGCAAACGGACTGAAGCTTTCTTT. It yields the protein CASSRKRTEAFF.

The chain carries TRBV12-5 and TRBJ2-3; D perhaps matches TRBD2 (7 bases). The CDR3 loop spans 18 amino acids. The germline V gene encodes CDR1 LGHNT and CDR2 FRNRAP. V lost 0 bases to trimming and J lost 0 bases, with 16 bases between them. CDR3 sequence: CASGLVLRGGPSTDTQYF. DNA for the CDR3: TGTGCTAGTGGTTTGGTATTGAGGGGGGGGCCTAGCACAGATACGCAGTATTTT. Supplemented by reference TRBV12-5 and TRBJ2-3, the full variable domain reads DARVTQTPRHKVTEMGQEVTMRCQPILGHNTVFWYRQTMMQGLELLAYFRNRAPLDDSGMPKDRFSAEMPDATLATLKIQPSEPRDSAVYFCASGLVLRGGPSTDTQYFGPGTRLTVL.

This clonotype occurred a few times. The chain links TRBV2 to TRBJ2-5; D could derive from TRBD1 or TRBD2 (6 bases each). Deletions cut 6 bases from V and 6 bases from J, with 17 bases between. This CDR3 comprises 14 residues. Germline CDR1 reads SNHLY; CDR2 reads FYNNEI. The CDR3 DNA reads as TGTGCCAGCAGGCTCGCGGGGACACATCAGACCCAGTACTTC. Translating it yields CASRLAGTHQTQYF. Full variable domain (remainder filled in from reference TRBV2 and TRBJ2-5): EPEVTQTPSHQVTQMGQEVILRCVPISNHLYFYWYRQILGQKVEFLVSFYNNEISEKSEIFDDQFSVERPDGSNFTLKIRSTKLEDSAMYFCASRLAGTHQTQYFGPGTRLLVL.

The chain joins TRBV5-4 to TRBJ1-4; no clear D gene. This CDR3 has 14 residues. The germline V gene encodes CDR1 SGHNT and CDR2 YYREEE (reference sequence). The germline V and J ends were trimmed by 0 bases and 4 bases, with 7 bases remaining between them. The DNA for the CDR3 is TGTGCCAGCAGCTTGGATACCTTTAATGAAAAACTGTTTTTT. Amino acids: CASSLDTFNEKLFF.

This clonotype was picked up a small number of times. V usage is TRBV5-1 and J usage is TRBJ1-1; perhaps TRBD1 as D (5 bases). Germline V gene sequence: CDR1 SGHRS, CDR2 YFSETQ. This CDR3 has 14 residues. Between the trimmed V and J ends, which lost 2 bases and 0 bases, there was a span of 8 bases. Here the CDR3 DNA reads TGCGCCAGCAGCTTTGCAGGGATGAACACTGAAGCTTTCTTT. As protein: CASSFAGMNTEAFF.

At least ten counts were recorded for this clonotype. CDR3 coding DNA: TGCGCCAGCAGCCCCCTGACAGGCGGGCAAGATACGCAGTATTTT. This translates into CASSPLTGGQDTQYF. The V call is TRBV5-1, the J call TRBJ2-3, with D possibly being TRBD1 (6 bases). V shed 4 bases and J shed 5 bases, with 17 bases lying between them. CDR3 length: 15 amino acids. CDR1 and CDR2 from the germline V gene are SGHRS and YFSETQ.

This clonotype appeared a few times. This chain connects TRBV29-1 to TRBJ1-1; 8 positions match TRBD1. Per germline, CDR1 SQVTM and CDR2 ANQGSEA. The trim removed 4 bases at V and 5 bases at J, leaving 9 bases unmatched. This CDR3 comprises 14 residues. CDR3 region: CSVVRDRSSTEAFF. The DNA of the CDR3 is TGCAGCGTTGTTAGGGACAGGTCTTCGACTGAAGCTTTCTTT.

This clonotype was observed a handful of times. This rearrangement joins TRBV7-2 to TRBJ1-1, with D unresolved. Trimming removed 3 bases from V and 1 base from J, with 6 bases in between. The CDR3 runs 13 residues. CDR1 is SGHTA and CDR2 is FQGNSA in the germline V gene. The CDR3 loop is CASSFEPNTEAFF. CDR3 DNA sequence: TGTGCCAGCAGCTTTGAGCCGAACACTGAAGCTTTCTTT.

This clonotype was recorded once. The CDR3 here is CASRDPRRGSGANVLTF. CDR3 nucleotide sequence: TGTGCCAGCAGAGACCCTAGGAGGGGGTCTGGGGCCAACGTCCTGACTTTC. This chain joins TRBV5-4 and TRBJ2-6; the D gene could be TRBD1 or TRBD2 (6 bases each). CDR3 length equals 17 residues. The V gene's germline CDR1 is SGHNT and CDR2 YYREEE (reference sequence). The V end was cut by 5 bases, the J end by 1 base, with 16 bases between. The full variable domain, its missing parts supplied by reference TRBV5-4 and TRBJ2-6, is ETGVTQSPTHLIKTRGQQVTLRCSSQSGHNTVSWYQQALGQGPQFIFQYYREEENGRGNFPPRFSGLQFPNYSSELNVNALELDDSALYLCASRDPRRGSGANVLTFGAGSRLTVL.

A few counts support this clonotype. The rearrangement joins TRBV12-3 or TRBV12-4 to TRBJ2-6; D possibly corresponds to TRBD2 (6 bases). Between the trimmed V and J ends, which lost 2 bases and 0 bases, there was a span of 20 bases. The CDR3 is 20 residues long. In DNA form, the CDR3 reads TGTGCCAGCAGTTTATTCCGTAGGGGACTTCTCCACTCTGGGGCCAACGTCCTGACTTTC. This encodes CASSLFRRGLLHSGANVLTF.